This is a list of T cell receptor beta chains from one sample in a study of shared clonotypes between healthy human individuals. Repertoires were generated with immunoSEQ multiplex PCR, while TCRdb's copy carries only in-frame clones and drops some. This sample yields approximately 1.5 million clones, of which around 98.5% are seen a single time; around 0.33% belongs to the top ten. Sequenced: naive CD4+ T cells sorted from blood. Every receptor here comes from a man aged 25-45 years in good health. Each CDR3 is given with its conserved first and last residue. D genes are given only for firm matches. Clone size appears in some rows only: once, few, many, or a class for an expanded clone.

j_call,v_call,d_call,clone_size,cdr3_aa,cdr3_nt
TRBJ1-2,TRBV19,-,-,CASSMGPRDGYTF,TGTGCCAGTAGTATGGGGCCAAGGGATGGCTACACCTTC
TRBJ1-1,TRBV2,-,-,CASLDRTTEAFF,TGTGCCAGCTTAGACAGGACGACTGAAGCTTTCTTT
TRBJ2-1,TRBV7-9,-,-,CASSTPDEQFF,TGTGCCAGCAGCACCCCGGATGAGCAGTTCTTC
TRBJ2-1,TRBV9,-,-,CASSAQSSSYNEQFF,TGTGCCAGCAGCGCCCAGTCGAGCTCCTACAATGAGCAGTTCTTC
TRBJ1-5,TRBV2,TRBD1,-,CASSVKTGVLPQHF,TGTGCCAGCAGTGTAAAAACAGGGGTTTTACCCCAGCATTTT
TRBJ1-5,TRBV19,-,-,CASRRRTAQPQHF,TGTGCCAGTAGGAGGAGGACAGCTCAGCCCCAGCATTTT
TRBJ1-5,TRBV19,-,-,CASSIAFGGSNQPQHF,TGTGCCAGTAGTATAGCTTTCGGGGGAAGCAATCAGCCCCAGCATTTT
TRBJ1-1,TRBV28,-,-,CASSLPGMNTEAFF,TGTGCCAGCAGTTTGCCGGGGATGAACACTGAAGCTTTCTTT
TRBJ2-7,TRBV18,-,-,CASSPLGHEQYF,TGTGCCAGCTCACCACTTGGCCACGAGCAGTACTTC
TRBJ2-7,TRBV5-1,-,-,CASSVDSSSYEQYF,TGCGCCAGCAGTGTCGACAGTTCATCCTACGAGCAGTACTTC
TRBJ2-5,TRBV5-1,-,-,CASSLGRGQETQYF,TGCGCCAGCAGCTTGGGTCGGGGGCAAGAGACCCAGTACTTC
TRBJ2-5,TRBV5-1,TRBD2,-,CASSPVGLAGGGRQETQYF,TGCGCCAGCAGCCCGGTCGGACTAGCGGGAGGTGGTCGGCAAGAGACCCAGTACTTC
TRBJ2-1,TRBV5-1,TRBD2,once,CASSWGLADTYNEQFF,TGCGCCAGCAGCTGGGGACTAGCGGACACCTACAATGAGCAGTTCTTC
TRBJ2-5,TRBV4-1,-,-,CASSHGPAYQETQYF,TGCGCCAGCAGCCACGGTCCGGCGTACCAAGAGACCCAGTACTTC
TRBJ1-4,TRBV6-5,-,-,CASSLRTVATNEKLFF,TGTGCCAGCAGTTTAAGAACAGTTGCAACTAATGAAAAACTGTTTTTT
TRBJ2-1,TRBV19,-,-,CASRSTADPYNEQFF,TGTGCCAGTAGGTCGACAGCGGACCCCTACAATGAGCAGTTCTTC
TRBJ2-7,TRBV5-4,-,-,CASSLTSSTYEQYF,TGTGCCAGCAGCTTGACTAGCTCTACCTACGAGCAGTACTTC
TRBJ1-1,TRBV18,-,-,CASSGALNTEAFF,TGTGCCAGCTCAGGGGCACTGAACACTGAAGCTTTCTTT
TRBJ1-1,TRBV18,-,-,CASSPIYRSNTEAFF,TGTGCCAGCTCACCAATCTACAGGAGCAACACTGAAGCTTTCTTT
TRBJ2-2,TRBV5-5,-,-,CASSLGVGELFF,TGTGCCAGCAGCTTAGGTGTCGGGGAGCTGTTTTTT
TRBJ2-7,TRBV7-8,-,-,CASSFLPMTGVGYEQYF,TGTGCCAGCAGCTTTCTTCCGATGACAGGTGTGGGCTACGAGCAGTACTTC
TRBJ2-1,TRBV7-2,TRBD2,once,CASTLSGSSYNEQFF,TGTGCCAGCACCTTAAGCGGGAGCTCCTACAATGAGCAGTTCTTC
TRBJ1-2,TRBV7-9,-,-,CASSTGTHYGYTF,TGTGCCAGCAGCACCGGGACGCACTATGGCTACACCTTC